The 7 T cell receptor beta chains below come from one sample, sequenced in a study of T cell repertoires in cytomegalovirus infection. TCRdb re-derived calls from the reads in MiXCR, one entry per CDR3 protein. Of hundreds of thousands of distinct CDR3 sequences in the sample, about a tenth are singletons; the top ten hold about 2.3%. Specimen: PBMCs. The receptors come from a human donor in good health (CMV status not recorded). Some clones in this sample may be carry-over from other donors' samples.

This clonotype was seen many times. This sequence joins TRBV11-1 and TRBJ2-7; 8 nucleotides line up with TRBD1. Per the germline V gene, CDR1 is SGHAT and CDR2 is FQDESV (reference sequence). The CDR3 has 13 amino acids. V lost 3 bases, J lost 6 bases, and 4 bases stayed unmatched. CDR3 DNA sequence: TGTGCCAGCAGCTTGGACAGGGTTGCCGAGCAGTACGTC. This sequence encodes CASSLDRVAEQYV.

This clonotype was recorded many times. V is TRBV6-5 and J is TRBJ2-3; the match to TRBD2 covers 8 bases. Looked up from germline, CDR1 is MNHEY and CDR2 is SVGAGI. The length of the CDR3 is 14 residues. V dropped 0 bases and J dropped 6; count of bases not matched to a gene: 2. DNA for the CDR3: TGTGCCAGCAGTTACTCCGAGCGGGGGGATACGCAGTATTTT. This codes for CASSYSERGDTQYF.

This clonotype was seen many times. The CDR3 spells CASSYRGLLQETQYF. CDR3 sequence (DNA): TGTGCCAGCAGTTACCGCGGACTCCTCCAAGAGACCCAGTACTTC. The chain couples TRBV6-5 to TRBJ2-5; D possibly corresponds to TRBD2 (5 bases). Germline values: CDR1 MNHEY, CDR2 SVGAGI. This CDR3 spans 15 amino acids. V was pared by 2 bases and J by 1 base, with 11 bases between.

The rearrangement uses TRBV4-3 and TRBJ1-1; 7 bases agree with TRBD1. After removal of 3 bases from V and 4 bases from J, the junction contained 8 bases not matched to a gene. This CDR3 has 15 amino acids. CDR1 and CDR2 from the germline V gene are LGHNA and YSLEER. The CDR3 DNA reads TGCGCCAGCAGCCACGGAGCAGGGGGTGGCACTGAAGCTTTCTTT. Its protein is CASSHGAGGGTEAFF.

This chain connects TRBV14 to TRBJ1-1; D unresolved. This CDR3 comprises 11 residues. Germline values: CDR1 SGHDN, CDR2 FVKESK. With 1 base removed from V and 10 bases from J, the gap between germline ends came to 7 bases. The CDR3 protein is CASSQANPAFF. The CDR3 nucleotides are TGTGCCAGCAGCCAAGCCAACCCAGCTTTCTTT.

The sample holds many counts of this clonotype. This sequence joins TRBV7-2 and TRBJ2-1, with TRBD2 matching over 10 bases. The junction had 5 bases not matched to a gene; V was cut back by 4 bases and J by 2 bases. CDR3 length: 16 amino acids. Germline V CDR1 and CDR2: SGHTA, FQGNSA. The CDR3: CASSSSSGGAYNEQFF. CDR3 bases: TGTGCCAGCAGCTCGTCTAGCGGGGGAGCCTACAATGAGCAGTTCTTC.

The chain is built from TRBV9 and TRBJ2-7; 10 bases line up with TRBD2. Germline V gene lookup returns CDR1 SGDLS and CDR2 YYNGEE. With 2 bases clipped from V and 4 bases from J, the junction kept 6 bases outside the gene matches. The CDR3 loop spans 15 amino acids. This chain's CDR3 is CASSVAGTSAYEQYF. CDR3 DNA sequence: TGTGCCAGCAGCGTCGCCGGGACTAGCGCGTACGAGCAGTACTTC.